The present TCR beta chain was sequenced within a study of cytomegalovirus exposure and HLA in healthy donors. Whole-study findings and limits: An Asian-associated ancestry cluster reportedly showed fewer N-insertions than the roughly 700-donor mean in a later analysis.

The CDR3 is 15 amino acids. Germline-derived CDR1 and CDR2 are SEHNR and FQNEAQ (reference sequence). With 60 Vbeta and 13 Jbeta primers, the PCR was carried out. Using immunoSEQ multiplex PCR, the repertoire was profiled, and TCRdb retains in-frame clones only, with some absent. This sample has around 20,000 clones, with about 80% found just once. With regard to this clone: Its antigen is currently unknown. At one end, the junction sequence differs from germline, possibly due to a read error.

The receptor was isolated from a human donor in good health. Sequences were obtained from PBMCs. This chain links TRBV7-9 with TRBJ2-7; D gene uncertain. The last part of the DNA fits TRBJ2-1 better; the J call may be wrong. CDR3 in DNA: TGTGGCAGCACCCTACCCGGCAACAGTTTCTACGAGCAGTTCTTC. Its translation is CGSTLPGNSFYEQFF.